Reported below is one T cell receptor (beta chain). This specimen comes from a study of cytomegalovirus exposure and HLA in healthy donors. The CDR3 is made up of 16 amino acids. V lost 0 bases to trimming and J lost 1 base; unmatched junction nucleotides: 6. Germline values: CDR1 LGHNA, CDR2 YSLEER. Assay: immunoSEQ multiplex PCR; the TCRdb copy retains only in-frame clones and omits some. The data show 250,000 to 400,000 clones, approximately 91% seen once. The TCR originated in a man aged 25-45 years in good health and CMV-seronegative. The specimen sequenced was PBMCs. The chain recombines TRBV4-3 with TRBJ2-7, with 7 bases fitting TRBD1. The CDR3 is CASSQEWDSASYEQYF. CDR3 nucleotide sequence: TGCGCCAGCAGCCAAGAGTGGGACAGTGCGTCCTACGAGCAGTACTTC.